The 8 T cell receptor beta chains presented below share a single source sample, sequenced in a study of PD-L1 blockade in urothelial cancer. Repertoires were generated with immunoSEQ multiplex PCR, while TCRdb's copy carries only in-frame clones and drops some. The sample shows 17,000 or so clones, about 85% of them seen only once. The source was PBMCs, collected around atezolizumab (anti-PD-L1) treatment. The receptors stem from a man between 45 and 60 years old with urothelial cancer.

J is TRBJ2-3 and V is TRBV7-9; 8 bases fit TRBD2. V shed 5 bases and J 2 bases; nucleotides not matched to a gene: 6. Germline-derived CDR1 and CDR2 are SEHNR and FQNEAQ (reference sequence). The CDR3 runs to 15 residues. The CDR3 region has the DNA TGTGCCAGCAGCCCAACTAGCGGCCTCACAGATACGCAGTATTTT. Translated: CASSPTSGLTDTQYF.

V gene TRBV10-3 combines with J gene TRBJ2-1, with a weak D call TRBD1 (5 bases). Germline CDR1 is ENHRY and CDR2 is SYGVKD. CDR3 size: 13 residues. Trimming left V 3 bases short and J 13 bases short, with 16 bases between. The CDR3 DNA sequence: TGTGCCATCAGTGAACCCAGGGTTGGTAACCAGTTCTTC. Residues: CAISEPRVGNQFF.

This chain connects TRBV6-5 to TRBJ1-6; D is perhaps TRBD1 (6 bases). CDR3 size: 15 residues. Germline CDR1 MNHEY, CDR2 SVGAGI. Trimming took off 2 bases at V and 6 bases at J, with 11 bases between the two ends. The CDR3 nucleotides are TGTGCCAGCAGTTACACCGACAGGAGTAATTCACCCCTCCACTTT. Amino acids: CASSYTDRSNSPLHF.

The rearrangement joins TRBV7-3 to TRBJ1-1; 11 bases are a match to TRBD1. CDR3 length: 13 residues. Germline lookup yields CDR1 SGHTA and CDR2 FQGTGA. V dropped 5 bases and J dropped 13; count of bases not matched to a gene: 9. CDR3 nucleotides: TGTGCCAGCAGCACCGGACAGGGGGCGCGAGGTTTCTTT. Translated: CASSTGQGARGFF.

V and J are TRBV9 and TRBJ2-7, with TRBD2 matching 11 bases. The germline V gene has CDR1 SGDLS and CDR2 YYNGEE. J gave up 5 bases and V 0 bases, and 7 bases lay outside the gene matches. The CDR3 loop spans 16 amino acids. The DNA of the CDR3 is TGTGCCAGCAGCGTAGTAGCGGGGGGGCCTTTAGACGAGCAGTACTTC. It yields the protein CASSVVAGGPLDEQYF.

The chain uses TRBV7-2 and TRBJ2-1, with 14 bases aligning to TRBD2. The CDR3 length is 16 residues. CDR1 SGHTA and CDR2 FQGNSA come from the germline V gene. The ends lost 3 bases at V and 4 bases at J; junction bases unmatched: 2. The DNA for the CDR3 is TGTGCCAGCAGCTTGACTAGCGGGAGGGTGTACAATGAGCAGTTCTTC. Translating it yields CASSLTSGRVYNEQFF.

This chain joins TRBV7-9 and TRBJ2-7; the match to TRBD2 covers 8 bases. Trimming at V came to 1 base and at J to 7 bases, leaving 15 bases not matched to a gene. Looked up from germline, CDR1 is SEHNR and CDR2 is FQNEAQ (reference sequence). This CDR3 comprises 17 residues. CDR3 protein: CASSLVGAGGTLGEQYF. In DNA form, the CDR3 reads TGTGCCAGCAGCTTAGTAGGGGCGGGAGGAACCCTAGGAGAGCAGTACTTC.

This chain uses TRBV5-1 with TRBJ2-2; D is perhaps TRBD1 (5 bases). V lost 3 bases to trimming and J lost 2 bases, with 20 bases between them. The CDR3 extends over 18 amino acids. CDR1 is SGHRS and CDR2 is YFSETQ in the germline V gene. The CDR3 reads CASSSLVGPAYNTGELFF. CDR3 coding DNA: TGCGCCAGCAGCTCCCTCGTGGGGCCGGCTTACAACACCGGGGAGCTGTTTTTT.